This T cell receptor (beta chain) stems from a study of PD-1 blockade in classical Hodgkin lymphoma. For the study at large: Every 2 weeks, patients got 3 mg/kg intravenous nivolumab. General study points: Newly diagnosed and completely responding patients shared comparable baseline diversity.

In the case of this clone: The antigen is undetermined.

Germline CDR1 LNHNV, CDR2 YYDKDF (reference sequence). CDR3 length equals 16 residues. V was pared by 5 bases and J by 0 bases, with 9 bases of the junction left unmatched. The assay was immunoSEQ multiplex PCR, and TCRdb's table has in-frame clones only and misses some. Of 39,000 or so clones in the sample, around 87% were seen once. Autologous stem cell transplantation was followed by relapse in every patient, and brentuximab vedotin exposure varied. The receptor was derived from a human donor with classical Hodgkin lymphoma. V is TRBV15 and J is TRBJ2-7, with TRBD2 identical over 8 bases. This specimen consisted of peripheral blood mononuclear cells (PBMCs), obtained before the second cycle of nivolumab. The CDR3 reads CATSPGGGFSSYEQYF. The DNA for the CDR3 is TGTGCCACCAGCCCAGGCGGGGGGTTCAGCTCCTACGAGCAGTACTTC.